This TCR beta chain was documented in a study of Ad26.COV2.S vaccination and SARS-CoV-2 variants. The treatment is: roughly 18 received Ad26.COV2.S at low or high dose, single or two shots; several received placebo; per-sample allocation not given. The study sampled participants on day 63 after the first vaccine or placebo injection. This clone has only one observation. Germline V gene lookup returns CDR1 SGDLS and CDR2 YYNGEE. The V and J ends lost 1 base and 2 bases respectively, with 20 bases between them. The CDR3 sequence is 18 residues long. Libraries were prepared by immunoSEQ multiplex PCR; TCRdb keeps only in-frame clonotypes and omits some of them. Of hundreds of thousands of clones in the sample, about 87% are singletons; the top ten hold around 6.1%.

The material was peripheral blood, obtained in a trial of Ad26.COV2.S vaccine versus placebo. The chain joins TRBV9 to TRBJ2-3; D is perhaps TRBD1 or TRBD2 (5 bases each). The clonotype comes from a person aged 18 to 65 who received the Ad26.COV2.S COVID-19 vaccine or a placebo. This chain's CDR3 is CASSVSPSGQTYTDTQYF. CDR3 nucleotide sequence: TGTGCCAGCAGCGTATCCCCCTCGGGGCAGACGTACACAGATACGCAGTATTTT.